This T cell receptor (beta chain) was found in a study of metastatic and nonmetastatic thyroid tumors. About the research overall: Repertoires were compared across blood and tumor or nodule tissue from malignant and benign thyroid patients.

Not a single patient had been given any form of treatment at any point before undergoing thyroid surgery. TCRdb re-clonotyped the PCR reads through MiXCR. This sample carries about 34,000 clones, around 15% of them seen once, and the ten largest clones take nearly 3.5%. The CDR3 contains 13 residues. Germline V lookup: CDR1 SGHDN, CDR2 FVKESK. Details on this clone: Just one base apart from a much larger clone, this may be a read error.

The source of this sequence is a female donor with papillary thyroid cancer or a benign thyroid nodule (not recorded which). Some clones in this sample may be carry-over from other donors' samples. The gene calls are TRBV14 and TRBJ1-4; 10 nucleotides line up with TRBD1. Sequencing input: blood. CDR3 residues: CANSRDRGEKLFF. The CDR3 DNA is TGTGCCAACAGCCGGGACAGGGGTGAAAAACTGTTTTTT.